This record concerns one TCR beta chain sequence. The data are from a study of technical replicates of blood from a handful of donors. V was clipped by 5 bases and J by 8 bases; unmatched bases: 7. This CDR3 comprises 14 residues. From germline, CDR1 is MGHRA and CDR2 YSYEKL. TCRdb's table, derived via immunoSEQ multiplex PCR, lists solely in-frame clones and lacks some. The table has about 99,000 clones, 95% seen once. The sequence was collected from a human donor in good health. V is TRBV4-1 and J is TRBJ1-4; 8 bases agree with TRBD1. The sample was T cells isolated from PBMCs. CDR3 loop: CASSDQGAREKLFF. CDR3 sequence (DNA): TGCGCCAGCAGCGATCAGGGGGCGCGGGAAAAACTGTTTTTT.